The text below deals with one TCR beta chain. Its antigen is undetermined. PCR used 60 Vbeta primers and 13 Jbeta primers. Libraries were prepared by immunoSEQ multiplex PCR; TCRdb keeps only in-frame clonotypes and omits some of them. The sample has about 89,000 clones, around 71% seen once; the top ten hold 2.1%. The entry originates in a study of cytomegalovirus exposure and HLA in healthy donors. Study-level findings and limits: Roughly uniform depth of sequencing across donors was assumed in presence/absence analyses. The HLA-A and HLA-B alleles of most subjects were reportedly predicted accurately from TCR beta sequences.

V dropped 4 bases and J dropped 7 bases, with 16 bases sitting between them. Per the germline V gene, CDR1 is LNHNV and CDR2 is YYDKDF (reference sequence). The CDR3 consists of 15 residues. V usage is TRBV15 and J usage is TRBJ2-2; the D gene is possibly TRBD2 (5 bases). This receptor was taken from a man younger than 40 in good health and CMV-seronegative. Sequencing was performed on PBMCs. CDR3 DNA: TGTGCCACCAGCACTCCGGGATGGGCAGACGGGGAGCTGTTTTTT. Protein: CATSTPGWADGELFF. Using reference TRBV15 and TRBJ2-2 for the parts outside the CDR3, the full variable domain is DAMVIQNPRYQVTQFGKPVTLSCSQTLNHNVMYWYQQKSSQAPKLLFHYYDKDFNNEADTPDNFQSRRPNTSFCFLDIRSPGLGDTAMYLCATSTPGWADGELFFGEGSRLTVL.